This T cell receptor (beta chain) derives from a study of technical replicates of blood from several donors (dated by TCRdb to about 2017). Counted from cysteine to phenylalanine, this CDR3 has 17 amino acids. The read is trimmed to its CDR3 DNA, 51 bases read in frame from base 1. The CDR1 and CDR2 encoded by the germline V gene are KGHSH and LQKENI. The V end gives up 3 bases and the J end 1 base, leaving 12 bases in the junction not matched to a gene. Points on this clone: Its antigen is currently not known. Base qualities are not provided; no much larger clone lies one nucleotide away.

Libraries were built with the immunoSEQ multiplex PCR assay. Not all clones reach the TCRdb copy of this immuneACCESS table, which keeps in-frame sequences only. Checked studies attribute under half of the gap to unresolved V genes and leave the rest unexplained. A total of about 85,000 clones appear in this sample, roughly 94% of them only once. The leading ten clones occupy 0.2% to 0.3% of the sample. The sequence was collected from a human donor in good health. The sample comprised T cells isolated from PBMCs. The chain uses TRBV18 and TRBJ2-7; the junction holds 7 bases that match TRBD2. The DNA sequence is TGTGCCAGCTCACCCCCGGGGGGAGCAAGCGGATCCTACGAGCAGTACTTC. This codes for CASSPPGGASGSYEQYF.